This TCR beta chain was sequenced for a study of T-cell reconstitution after alpha-beta-depleted transplantation in children. Study results and caveats: Reportedly, alpha-beta T cells present about two months post-transplant originated from several hundred expanded clones of graft origin. At the one-year point after transplant, T-cell counts and TCRbeta diversity were found to come mostly from T cells that had been newly produced.

This clonotype has a handful of counts. What it binds is unknown. TCRbeta library preparation incorporated unique molecular identifiers. TCRdb recomputed calls from the PCR reads with MiXCR, one row per CDR3 protein. Among fewer than 85,000 distinct CDR3 sequences listed, roughly 15% were seen once. The CDR3 has 15 amino acids. CDR1 and CDR2 from the germline V gene are SGHVS and FQNEAQ. Trimming took off 5 bases at V and 7 bases at J, with 20 bases between the two ends. The sequence came from a male patient aged 2 to 10 who had a stem cell transplant for acute lymphoblastic leukemia, so the T cells may come from the graft donor. The source was PBMCs, mostly from graft donor cells, collected 180 days after TCRalphabeta/CD19-depleted stem cell transplant. The chain links TRBV7-8 to TRBJ2-5, with TRBD2 as a possible D gene (6 bases). The CDR3 coding sequence is TGTGCCAGCAGCCAAGGGGCGGAGGGTTTGGGGACCCAGTACTTC. This translates into CASSQGAEGLGTQYF.